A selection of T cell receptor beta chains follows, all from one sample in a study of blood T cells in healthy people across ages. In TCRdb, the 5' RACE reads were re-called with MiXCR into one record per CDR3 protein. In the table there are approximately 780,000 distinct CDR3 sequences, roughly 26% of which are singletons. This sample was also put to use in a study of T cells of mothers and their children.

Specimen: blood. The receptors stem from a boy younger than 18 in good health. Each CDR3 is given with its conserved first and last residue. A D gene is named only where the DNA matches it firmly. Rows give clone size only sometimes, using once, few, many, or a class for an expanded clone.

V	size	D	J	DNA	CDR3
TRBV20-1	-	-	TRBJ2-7	TGCAGTGCTAGGGCACCGGGACTTAGCTCCTACGAGCAGTACTTC	CSARAPGLSSYEQYF
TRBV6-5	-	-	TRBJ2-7	TGTGCCAGCAGTTACGGCAGGGTTAACGAGCAGTACTTC	CASSYGRVNEQYF
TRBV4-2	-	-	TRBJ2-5	TGTGCCAGCAGCCAAACAGGGACTCACCTAACGGAAGAGACCCAGTACTTC	CASSQTGTHLTEETQYF
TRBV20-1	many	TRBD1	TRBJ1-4	TGCAGTGCTAGTTACAGGGGCGAAAAACTGTTTTTT	CSASYRGEKLFF
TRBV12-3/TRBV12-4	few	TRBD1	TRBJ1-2	TGTGCCAGCAGTTTGCTGACAGGGACTTCCTACTATGGCTACACCTTC	CASSLLTGTSYYGYTF
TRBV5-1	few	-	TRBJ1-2	TGCGCCAGCAGCTTGTCAGGGAACTTGAGAAACTATGGCTACACCTTC	CASSLSGNLRNYGYTF
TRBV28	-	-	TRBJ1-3	TGTGCCAGCAGTTTACCGACATTTAGGAGTCCTGGAAACACCATATATTTT	CASSLPTFRSPGNTIYF
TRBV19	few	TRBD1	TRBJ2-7	TGTGCCAGTAGTATAGGGGACAGGGCCTACGAGCAGTACTTC	CASSIGDRAYEQYF
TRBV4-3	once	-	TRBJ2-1	TGCGCCAGCAGCCAAGAAAGGGTCGTAGCGGTGTACAATGAGCAGTTCTTC	CASSQERVVAVYNEQFF
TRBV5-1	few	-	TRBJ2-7	TGCGCCAGCAGCTTGTCAGGGAGCGAGCAGTACTTC	CASSLSGSEQYF
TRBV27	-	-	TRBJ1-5	TGTGCCAGCAGTGGATCAGGGAACGGTGCGCCCCAGCATTTT	CASSGSGNGAPQHF
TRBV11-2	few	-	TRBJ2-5	TGTGCCAGCAGCTCAGGAGGGAACAGTCCGTACTTC	CASSSGGNSPYF
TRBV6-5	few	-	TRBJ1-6	TGTGCCAGCACCCGAATTAGCTCCTATAATTCACCCCTCCACTTT	CASTRISSYNSPLHF
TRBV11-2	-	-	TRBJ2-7	TGTGCCAGCAGCTCTCTGCTAGGGGGGGGCTACGAGCAGTACTTC	CASSSLLGGGYEQYF
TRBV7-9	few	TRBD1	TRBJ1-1	TGTGCCAGCAGCCTAACGGGACAGGGGCGTTCACGGTCCGAAGCTTTCTTT	CASSLTGQGRSRSEAFF
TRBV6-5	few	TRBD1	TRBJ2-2	TGTGCCAGCGCCAGGGGGCTGGCCGGGGAGCTGTTTTTT	CASARGLAGELFF
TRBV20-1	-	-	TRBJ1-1	TGCAGTGGCTCACAGGTGGATATGAACACTGAAGCTTTCTTT	CSGSQVDMNTEAFF
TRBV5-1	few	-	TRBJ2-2	TGCGCCAGCAGCTTGGAAGGGTTCACCGGGGAGCTGTTTTTT	CASSLEGFTGELFF
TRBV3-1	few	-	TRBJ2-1	TGTGCCAGCAGCCACCCCATAACGAGGTACAATGAGCAGTTCTTC	CASSHPITRYNEQFF
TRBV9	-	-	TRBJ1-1	TGTGCCAGCAGCGTAGAAGGTTTGGGGCAAGCTTTCTTT	CASSVEGLGQAFF
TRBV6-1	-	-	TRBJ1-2	TGTGCCAGCAGTGAAGCGAGGAGGGACTATGGCTACACCTTC	CASSEARRDYGYTF
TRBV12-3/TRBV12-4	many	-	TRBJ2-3	TGTGCCAGCAGTTCGGGAATCGATACGCAGTATTTT	CASSSGIDTQYF